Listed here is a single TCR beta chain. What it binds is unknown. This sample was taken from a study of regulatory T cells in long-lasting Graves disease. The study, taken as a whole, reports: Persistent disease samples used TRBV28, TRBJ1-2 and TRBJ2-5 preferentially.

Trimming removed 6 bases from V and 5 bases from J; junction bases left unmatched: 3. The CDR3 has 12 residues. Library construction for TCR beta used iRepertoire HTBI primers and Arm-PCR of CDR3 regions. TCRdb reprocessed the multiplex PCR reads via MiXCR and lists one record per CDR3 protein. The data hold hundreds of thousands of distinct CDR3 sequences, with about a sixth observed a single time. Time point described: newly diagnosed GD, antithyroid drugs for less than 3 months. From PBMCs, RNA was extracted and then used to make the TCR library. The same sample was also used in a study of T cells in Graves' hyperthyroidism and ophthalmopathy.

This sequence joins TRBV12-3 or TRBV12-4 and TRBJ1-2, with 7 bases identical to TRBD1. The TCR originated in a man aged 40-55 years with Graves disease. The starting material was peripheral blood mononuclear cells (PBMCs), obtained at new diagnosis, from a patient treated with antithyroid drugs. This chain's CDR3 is CASRGGGYGYTF. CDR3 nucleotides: TGTGCCAGCAGAGGGGGCGGGTATGGCTACACCTTC.